These 5 T cell receptor beta chains came from one sample sequenced in a study of siplizumab effects on memory and regulatory T cells. Repertoires were generated with immunoSEQ multiplex PCR, while TCRdb's copy carries only in-frame clones and drops some. The repertoire holds about 46,000 clones, 93% seen once, with 17% in the top ten. The sequenced sample was CD8+ T cells sorted from blood. These receptors all come from a human donor in good health.

The rearrangement uses TRBV6-5 and TRBJ1-1; D not certain. V was clipped by 2 bases and J by 8 bases, with 9 bases between them. This CDR3 is built from 12 residues. The V gene's germline CDR1 is MNHEY and CDR2 SVGAGI. The CDR3 spells CASSYGSAEAFF. CDR3 nucleotides: TGTGCCAGCAGTTACGGGTCCGCCGAAGCTTTCTTT.

The V call is TRBV19, the J call TRBJ2-1; 14 nucleotides line up with TRBD2. This CDR3 contains 17 residues. From germline, CDR1 is LNHDA and CDR2 SQIVND (reference sequence). The ends lost 5 bases at V and 7 bases at J; junction bases unmatched: 10. The CDR3 DNA reads TGTGCCAGTAGTCTCTATTCGGGACTAGCGGGAGATAATGAGCAGTTCTTC. It codes for CASSLYSGLAGDNEQFF.

The chain has TRBV28 and TRBJ2-7; weak D call: TRBD2 (5 bases). The CDR3 is 15 residues long. The germline V gene encodes CDR1 MDHEN and CDR2 SYDVKM. The V end was cut by 5 bases, the J end by 2 bases, with 16 bases between. CDR3 residues: CASSRPISGAYEQYF. CDR3 bases: TGTGCCAGCAGTCGCCCTATCAGCGGCGCCTACGAGCAGTACTTC. Full variable domain (missing parts from reference TRBV28 and TRBJ2-7): DVKVTQSSRYLVKRTGEKVFLECVQDMDHENMFWYRQDPGLGLRLIYFSYDVKMKEKGDIPEGYSVSREKKERFSLILESASTNQTSMYLCASSRPISGAYEQYFGPGTRLTVT.

As concerns this clone: The junction shows a germline mismatch at one end, possibly a read error. This rearrangement joins TRBV27 to TRBJ2-3; D is unresolved. This CDR3 comprises 15 residues. CDR1 MNHEY and CDR2 SMNVEV come from the germline V gene (reference sequence). This chain's CDR3 is CASSLFRLSTDSQYF. Written as DNA, the CDR3 is TGTGCCAGCAGTTTATTTCGTCTCAGCACAGATTCGCAGTATTTT.

The rearrangement uses TRBV7-9 and TRBJ2-2; 9 bases fit TRBD2. Unmatched junction bases numbered 6, after V lost 3 bases and J lost 4 bases. The CDR3 loop spans 16 amino acids. The V gene's germline CDR1 is SEHNR and CDR2 FQNEAQ (reference sequence). The CDR3 nucleotides are TGTGCCAGCAGCTTGGTCACTAGCGGGTTCACCGGGGAGCTGTTTTTT. As protein: CASSLVTSGFTGELFF.